Below, 27 T cell receptor beta chains from the same sample are listed, as sequenced in a study of Graves' ophthalmopathy and Graves' hyperthyroidism (dated by TCRdb to between 2017 and 2018). TCRdb names Illumina HiSeq 2000 as the instrument used. For repertoire sequencing, the TCR beta CDR3 regions were amplified from RNA transcripts. The first round of RT-PCR was done with HTBI primers and the Qiagen OneStep RT-PCR kit, and was followed by a second round of multiplex PCR, then size selection and purification. The public sequencing data were trimmed at Q25 with fastp and processed into clonotypes with MiXCR by TCRdb, which kept only in-frame beta chains. Identical CDR3 proteins give one entry, which carries the most common genes and DNA. The sample table records 400,000 or so distinct CDR3 sequences; about 17% of these occur just once. The top ten hold roughly 2.4% of the sample. The material sequenced was peripheral blood. Receptors originate from an adult woman with stable Graves' hyperthyroidism.

The rearrangement links TRBV11-1 to TRBJ2-5, with TRBD2 matching 9 bases. Germline V lookup: CDR1 SGHAT, CDR2 FQDESV (reference sequence). V trimming: 1 base; J trimming: 5 bases; junction bases outside the gene matches: 17. There are 19 residues in the CDR3. The CDR3 loop reads CASSLGESTREGRGETQYF. The CDR3 DNA reads as TGTGCCAGCAGCTTAGGGGAATCAACGCGGGAGGGCCGAGGGGAGACCCAGTACTTC.

This clonotype was counted ten times or more. J is TRBJ2-4 and V is TRBV6-2 or TRBV6-3; maybe TRBD1 (5 bases). The CDR3 has 16 amino acids. CDR1 is MNHEY and CDR2 is SVGEGT in the germline V gene. Trimming cost V 6 bases and J 5 bases, with 20 bases left between them. The CDR3 protein is CASSLGADGSENIQYF. Here the CDR3 DNA reads TGTGCCAGCAGCCTTGGGGCGGACGGATCGGAAAACATTCAGTACTTC.

This clonotype has ten or more counts. The chain links TRBV27 to TRBJ2-7; D unresolved. V was pared by 0 bases and J by 2 bases, with 14 bases between. Germline V gene data show CDR1 as MNHEY and CDR2 as SMNVEV (reference sequence). CDR3 length: 16 amino acids. CDR3 sequence reads: CASSLSTDKPTYEQYF. CDR3 in DNA: TGTGCCAGCAGTTTATCGACCGACAAGCCAACCTACGAGCAGTACTTC.

This clonotype occurred a few times. The J gene is TRBJ2-7, the V gene TRBV5-6; TRBD1 might be the D (6 bases). Germline values: CDR1 SGHDT, CDR2 YYEEEE. The V end was cut by 4 bases, the J end by 1 base, with 18 bases between. The CDR3 is made up of 16 amino acids. The CDR3 protein is CASSPLGQGFSYEQYF. DNA for the CDR3: TGTGCCAGCAGCCCCCTTGGGCAGGGGTTTTCCTACGAGCAGTACTTC.

In this sample, this clonotype turned up many times. V and J are TRBV6-5 and TRBJ1-2; D remains unclear. Germline CDR1 reads MNHEY; CDR2 reads SVGAGI. Trimming left V 5 bases short and J 4 bases short, with 11 bases between. CDR3 length equals 13 residues. As DNA, the CDR3 is TGTGCCAGCAGTAATGGACTGGCCTATGGCTACACCTTC. The encoded protein is CASSNGLAYGYTF.

In its sample, this clonotype was seen many times. The chain has TRBV2 and TRBJ2-7, with TRBD1 matching 8 bases. Germline V gene sequence: CDR1 SNHLY, CDR2 FYNNEI. This CDR3 has 18 residues. The V segment lost 0 bases and the J segment 5 bases; nucleotides outside the gene matches: 15. In DNA form, the CDR3 reads TGTGCCAGCAGTGAAGCCCTCCCCGGACAGGGCGTGGGCAACGAGCAGTACTTC. This encodes CASSEALPGQGVGNEQYF.

This clonotype was counted a few times. The chain uses TRBV9 and TRBJ2-3, with 8 bases that match TRBD2. J gave up 2 bases and V 0 bases, and 2 bases lay outside the gene matches. This CDR3 has 15 residues. Germline CDR1 is SGDLS and CDR2 is YYNGEE. DNA of the CDR3: TGTGCCAGCAGCGTAGGACTAGCGCACACAGATACGCAGTATTTT. This codes for CASSVGLAHTDTQYF.

With regard to this clonotype: One end of the junction is discordant with germline, which a read error may explain. This CDR3 reads CASSLAVTGTRTYEQHF. The CDR3 DNA reads as TGCGCCAGCAGCTTGGCCGTCACCGGGACTAGAACCTACGAGCAGCACTTC. This chain links TRBV5-1 with TRBJ2-7; 8 positions match TRBD2. There are 17 residues in the CDR3. Germline V gene sequence: CDR1 SGHRS, CDR2 YFSETQ.

This clonotype came up many times. The chain recombines TRBV6-1 with TRBJ2-2, with D possibly being TRBD1 (5 bases). The CDR3 is 14 amino acids. CDR1 and CDR2 (germline): MNHNS, SASEGT. Deletions cut 4 bases from V and 5 bases from J, with 11 bases between. The CDR3: CASSGQGWTGELFF. The CDR3, as DNA: TGTGCCAGCAGTGGCCAGGGTTGGACCGGGGAGCTGTTTTTT.

This clonotype occurred many times. CDR3 coding DNA: TGTGCCAGCAGTTTTCACGGGTCGAACACTGAAGCTTTCTTT. Its translation: CASSFHGSNTEAFF. The chain carries TRBV28 and TRBJ1-1; D is unresolved. Germline CDR1 is MDHEN and CDR2 is SYDVKM. The CDR3 runs 14 residues. V was shortened by 3 bases and J by 1 base, with 9 bases between the two germline ends.

In this sample, this clonotype turned up many times. The chain joins TRBV7-8 to TRBJ2-7, with a possible D match to TRBD2 (5 bases). The V end lost 4 bases, the J end lost 4 bases, and 17 bases lay between the germline ends. The germline V gene has CDR1 SGHVS and CDR2 FQNEAQ. The length of the CDR3 is 15 residues. CDR3 sequence (DNA): TGTGCCAGCAGCTCCCTCCGAGCGGAGAATTACGAGCAGTACTTC. Translating gives CASSSLRAENYEQYF.

The chain links TRBV6-2 or TRBV6-3 to TRBJ1-6; a possible D gene is TRBD1 (5 bases). Germline CDR1 reads MNHEY; CDR2 reads SVGEGT. The CDR3 totals 16 residues. Trimming removed 4 bases at V and 5 bases at J, with 15 bases between. The CDR3 DNA is TGTGCCAGCAGTTTGGCAACCGGGGCTGATAATTCACCCCTCCACTTT. Protein: CASSLATGADNSPLHF.

Note on this clonotype: The junction departs from germline at one end; a sequencing error may be responsible. As DNA, the CDR3 is TGCGCCAGCGGGGTCGGGGCAGAGTATGGCTACACCTTC. Residues: CASGVGAEYGYTF. The gene calls are TRBV28 and TRBJ1-2, with TRBD1 as a possible D gene (5 bases). Germline loops: CDR1 MDHEN, CDR2 SYDVKM. The CDR3 extends over 13 amino acids.

This clonotype was seen many times. The CDR3 DNA reads as TGCGCCAGCAGCCCGAATGGGGCATCTGGAAACACCATATATTTT. It is translated as CASSPNGASGNTIYF. V gene TRBV5-1 combines with J gene TRBJ1-3; a weak D match, TRBD1 (5 bases). CDR1 and CDR2 from the germline V gene are SGHRS and YFSETQ. V was shortened by 4 bases and J by 1 base, with 12 bases between the two germline ends. This CDR3 contains 15 residues.

This clonotype appeared many times. The chain couples TRBV2 to TRBJ2-7; 10 bases fit TRBD1. The CDR3 sequence is 15 residues long. The germline V gene encodes CDR1 SNHLY and CDR2 FYNNEI. The V gene end was trimmed by 4 bases and the J gene end by 4 bases; junction bases not matched to a gene: 7. The CDR3 region has the DNA TGTGCCAGCAGTGCCCGACAGGGGGCTTTGTACGAGCAGTACTTC. This translates into CASSARQGALYEQYF.

Of note for this clonotype: The junction shows a germline mismatch at one end, possibly a read error. The J gene is TRBJ2-3, the V gene TRBV28, with 7 nucleotides matching TRBD2. The germline V gene has CDR1 MDHEN and CDR2 SYDVKM. The CDR3 totals 15 residues. CDR3 sequence: CTSSFREGYTDTQYF. In DNA, the CDR3 is TGTACCAGCAGTTTCAGGGAGGGGTACACAGATACGCAGTATTTT.

This clonotype came up many times. The gene calls are TRBV6-2 or TRBV6-3 and TRBJ2-5; 9 positions agree with TRBD2. The CDR3 extends over 16 amino acids. The trim removed 7 bases at V and 6 bases at J, leaving 15 bases unmatched. CDR1 and CDR2 from the germline V gene are MNHEY and SVGEGT. For the CDR3, the DNA is TGTGCCAGCACTCTTTTGCTAGCGGGAACCCGAAAGACCCAGTACTTC. It is translated as CASTLLLAGTRKTQYF.

Ten or more counts support this clonotype. This chain uses TRBV7-2 with TRBJ2-5; the match to TRBD2 covers 12 bases. The V and J ends lost 7 bases and 5 bases, in that order; junction bases with no gene match: 20. There are 19 residues in the CDR3. Germline assignment: CDR1 SGHTA and CDR2 FQGNSA. In DNA form, the CDR3 reads TGTGCCAGCACCCAACCGTATTCTAGACTAGCGGGAGATCCGGAGACCCAGTACTTC. This gives the protein CASTQPYSRLAGDPETQYF.

This clonotype was detected many times. The chain employs TRBV7-8 and TRBJ1-5; D is ambiguous. Germline lookup yields CDR1 SGHVS and CDR2 FQNEAQ. The V and J ends lost 0 bases and 3 bases respectively, with 9 bases between them. The CDR3 consists of 15 residues. The CDR3 region has the DNA TGTGCCAGCAGCTTAGCGCACAGCCCCAATCAGCCCCAGCATTTT. Translation: CASSLAHSPNQPQHF.

This clonotype was detected ten times or more. The chain recombines TRBV12-3 or TRBV12-4 with TRBJ2-5, with 14 bases fitting TRBD2. The length of the CDR3 is 17 residues. V shed 4 bases and J 7 bases; nucleotides not matched to a gene: 11. CDR3: CASSSGTSGSSTTTQYF. The CDR3 DNA follows: TGTGCCAGCAGTTCCGGGACTAGCGGGAGTAGCACTACGACCCAGTACTTC.

In its sample, this clonotype was seen many times. The chain carries TRBV30 and TRBJ2-7; 9 nucleotides match TRBD1. CDR1 is GTSNPN, CDR2 SVGIG, per germline (reference sequence). This CDR3 is built from 14 residues. Losses at the gene ends were 3 bases for V and 3 bases for J; bases not matched to a gene: 6. CDR3 residues: CAWRGQGLFYEQYF. In DNA form, the CDR3 reads TGTGCCTGGAGGGGACAGGGTTTGTTCTACGAGCAGTACTTC.

This clonotype was observed at least ten times. The chain uses TRBV12-3 or TRBV12-4 and TRBJ1-1, with D maybe TRBD1 (5 bases). This CDR3 region has 13 residues. The germline V and J ends were trimmed by 6 bases and 4 bases, with 12 bases remaining between them. Written as DNA, the CDR3 is TGTGCCAGCAGGGGGCCCGGGGGCACTGAAGCTTTCTTT. It encodes CASRGPGGTEAFF.

This clonotype was seen many times. The rearrangement uses TRBV4-3 and TRBJ1-1; 8 nucleotides align to TRBD1. J gave up 1 base and V 1 base, and 2 bases lay outside the gene matches. CDR1 is LGHNA, CDR2 YSLEER, per germline. This CDR3 has 15 amino acids. The CDR3 DNA reads TGCGCCAGCAGCCAAGGCGACAGGGGGAACACTGAAGCTTTCTTT. Residues: CASSQGDRGNTEAFF.

A word on this clonotype: This may stem from a read error, because a much larger clone lies one nucleotide away. The chain employs TRBV20-1 and TRBJ1-1; a possible D gene is TRBD1 (6 bases). The CDR3 covers 14 residues. Germline V gene data show CDR1 as DFQATT and CDR2 as SNEGSKA (reference sequence). This CDR3 reads CSARARGRGFEALF. As DNA, the CDR3 is TGCAGTGCTAGAGCGCGGGGGCGCGGGTTTGAAGCTCTCTTT.

This clonotype was counted at least ten times. CDR3 amino acids: CSARADVRDFSYEQYF. CDR3 sequence (DNA): TGCAGTGCTAGAGCTGATGTCCGGGACTTCTCCTACGAGCAGTACTTC. This sequence joins TRBV20-1 and TRBJ2-7; D might be TRBD2 (6 bases). The V and J ends lost 1 base and 0 bases respectively, with 16 bases between them. Per germline, CDR1 DFQATT and CDR2 SNEGSKA (reference sequence). This CDR3 spans 16 amino acids.

The gene calls are TRBV18 and TRBJ2-7; D is unresolved. Germline V gives CDR1 KGHSH, CDR2 LQKENI. The CDR3 covers 13 residues. Between the trimmed V and J ends, which lost 0 bases and 7 bases, there was a span of 10 bases. The CDR3 DNA reads TGTGCCAGCTCACCACCGGCAGGTGAGGAGCAGTACTTC. It yields the protein CASSPPAGEEQYF.

This clonotype appeared many times. Here the CDR3 reads CASSQDAHYEQYF. The CDR3 nucleotides are TGTGCCAGCAGCCAAGACGCTCACTACGAGCAGTACTTC. The gene calls are TRBV4-2 and TRBJ2-7; D is undetermined. The CDR3 loop spans 13 amino acids. Germline V gene data show CDR1 as LGHNA and CDR2 as YNFKEQ. Trimming stripped 0 bases from V and 3 bases from J, with 6 bases between.